This T cell receptor beta chain was sequenced for a study of OX40 agonist ivuxolimab in advanced cancers. Sequencing was performed with immunoSEQ multiplex PCR; in TCRdb, only in-frame clones are kept and a portion is missing. The table records 65,000 to 75,000 clones, over 75% of them present only once. Germline V gene lookup returns CDR1 SGHAT and CDR2 FQNNGV. This CDR3 has 16 residues. With 0 bases removed from V and 2 bases from J, the gap between germline ends came to 14 bases. The V gene is TRBV11-2, the J gene TRBJ2-7; D uncertain. This receptor was obtained from an adult with an advanced solid tumor such as melanoma, head and neck, liver or kidney cancer. The material was CD4+ or CD8+ T cells sorted from blood, obtained in a trial of the OX40 agonist ivuxolimab. CDR3 region: CASSLEFRVRTYEQYF. The CDR3 DNA sequence: TGTGCCAGCAGCTTAGAGTTCCGAGTCCGGACCTACGAGCAGTACTTC.